This entry is about one T cell receptor beta chain. Its antigen is as yet unknown. This entry is derived from a study of T cells after posttransplantation cyclophosphamide. Findings and limits, study-wide: After PTCy, TRB diversity resembled that of CNI/methotrexate controls. Donor CD8+ memory clones often dominated recipient blood repertoires at later times.

Only in-frame clones appear in the TCRdb table, and some are missing; sequencing was by immunoSEQ multiplex PCR. The sample includes tens of thousands of clones, roughly 92% of them seen just once. Germline V gene sequence: CDR1 SGHRS, CDR2 YFSETQ. V gave up 0 bases and J gave up 0 bases, with 7 bases separating them. The CDR3 extends over 15 amino acids. This chain links TRBV5-1 with TRBJ2-1; TRBD1 might be the D (6 bases). The receptor was isolated from a woman aged 45-59 years in good health and a related stem cell transplant donor. The specimen was PBMCs. CDR3 sequence (DNA): TGCGCCAGCAGCTTGGCACAGGGCTCCTACAATGAGCAGTTCTTC. Its protein is CASSLAQGSYNEQFF. Based on the CDR3 plus reference TRBV5-1 and TRBJ2-1, the full variable domain is KAGVTQTPRYLIKTRGQQVTLSCSPISGHRSVSWYQQTPGQGLQFLFEYFSETQRNKGNFPGRFSGRQFSNSRSEMNVSTLELGDSALYLCASSLAQGSYNEQFFGPGTRLTVL.